These 31 T cell receptor beta chains share one sample of origin, sequenced in a study of early T cells in non-severe SARS-CoV-2 infection. MiXCR was run by TCRdb on the 5' RACE reads, yielding one entry per CDR3 protein. The sample has 100,000 to 130,000 distinct CDR3 sequences, 11% seen once; the top ten hold about 8.1%. The specimen sequenced was whole blood. These receptors all come from an adult who was a healthcare worker with PCR-confirmed SARS-CoV-2 infection or an uninfected control (not recorded which).

The CDR3: CASSLGLAGASYEQYF. In DNA form, the CDR3 reads TGTGCCAGCAGTTTAGGGCTAGCGGGAGCTAGCTACGAGCAGTACTTC. V gene TRBV28 combines with J gene TRBJ2-7; 10 bases are shared with TRBD2. From germline, CDR1 is MDHEN and CDR2 SYDVKM. V trimming: 2 bases; J trimming: 3 bases; junction bases outside the gene matches: 7. CDR3 length: 16 residues.

The table lists this clonotype with a few counts. The V and J genes are TRBV20-1 and TRBJ1-4, with no clear D. Germline V gene sequence: CDR1 DFQATT, CDR2 SNEGSKA (reference sequence). V was shortened by 0 bases and J by 8 bases, with 10 bases between the two germline ends. The CDR3 runs to 13 residues. CDR3 protein: CSARDLGCEKLFF. CDR3 sequence (DNA): TGCAGTGCTAGAGATCTGGGGTGCGAAAAACTGTTTTTT.

This clonotype was detected once. The genes are TRBV5-6 and TRBJ2-1; tentatively, D is TRBD1 (5 bases). Trimming left V 5 bases short and J 4 bases short, with 10 bases between. CDR1 is SGHDT, CDR2 YYEEEE, per germline. This CDR3 contains 13 residues. The CDR3 DNA reads TGTGCCAGCAGTTTTACAGGATACAATGAGCAGTTCTTC. This encodes CASSFTGYNEQFF.

The J gene is TRBJ2-5, the V gene TRBV19; TRBD2 matches 8 bases. From germline, CDR1 is LNHDA and CDR2 SQIVND (reference sequence). V was clipped by 3 bases and J by 1 base; unmatched bases: 7. CDR3 length: 16 amino acids. The CDR3 DNA follows: TGTGCCAGTAGTATCAATGGGCTAGCGGGCCAAGAGACCCAGTACTTC. This encodes CASSINGLAGQETQYF. The whole variable domain, remainder taken from reference TRBV19 and TRBJ2-5, is DGGITQSPKYLFRKEGQNVTLSCEQNLNHDAMYWYRQDPGQGLRLIYYSQIVNDFQKGDIAEGYSVSREKKESFPLTVTSAQKNPTAFYLCASSINGLAGQETQYFGPGTRLLVL.

In this sample, this clonotype turned up many times. This chain joins TRBV28 and TRBJ2-3; 10 bases align to TRBD1. The CDR3 spans 15 residues. Looked up from germline, CDR1 is MDHEN and CDR2 is SYDVKM. The J segment lost 6 bases and the V segment lost 6 bases, leaving 9 bases of the junction unmatched. The CDR3 nucleotides are TGTGCCAGCAGCACCGGGACAGGGGCGTCGGATACGCAGTATTTT. Translating it yields CASSTGTGASDTQYF.

This clonotype was observed at least ten times. This chain joins TRBV30 and TRBJ2-1, with 9 bases that match TRBD2. CDR3 size: 14 residues. V shed 1 base, J shed 12 bases, and the junction held 10 bases outside the gene matches. CDR1 and CDR2 (germline): GTSNPN, SVGIG (reference sequence). In nucleotides, the CDR3 is TGTGCCTGGAGTGGAGCGGGAGGAGTGCGGGTGCAGTTCTTC. Translated: CAWSGAGGVRVQFF. Complete variable domain (other parts from reference TRBV30 and TRBJ2-1): SQTIHQWPATLVQPVGSPLSLECTVEGTSNPNLYWYRQAAGRGLQLLFYSVGIGQISSEVPQNLSASRPQDRQFILSSKKLLLSDSGFYLCAWSGAGGVRVQFFGPGTRLTVL.

The V and J genes are TRBV5-4 and TRBJ1-1, with D possibly being TRBD1 (6 bases). The germline V gene has CDR1 SGHNT and CDR2 YYREEE (reference sequence). The CDR3 has 14 residues. The V gene lost 1 base and the J gene lost 3 bases, with 10 bases spanning the gap. The CDR3 is CASSLTGKDTEAFF. The CDR3 nucleotides read TGTGCCAGCAGCTTGACAGGGAAGGACACTGAAGCTTTCTTT.

CDR3 in DNA: TGCAGCGTTGTTAGCGGGAACGAGCAGTACTTC. Protein sequence: CSVVSGNEQYF. The chain uses TRBV29-1 and TRBJ2-7; TRBD2 agrees at 8 bases. The CDR3 is 11 residues long. Germline V gene data show CDR1 as SQVTM and CDR2 as ANQGSEA. The V segment lost 4 bases and the J segment 5 bases; nucleotides outside the gene matches: 1.

This clonotype was counted many times. V gene TRBV7-2 combines with J gene TRBJ1-2; D not certain. CDR1 and CDR2 (germline): SGHTA, FQGNSA. V dropped 3 bases and J dropped 7 bases, with 15 bases sitting between them. This CDR3 comprises 14 residues. CDR3 bases: TGTGCCAGCAGCTTTCAGGAACACTCCTCTGGCTACACCTTC. Amino acid sequence: CASSFQEHSSGYTF.

This clonotype was counted a few times. The chain links TRBV12-3 or TRBV12-4 to TRBJ1-5; 9 bases agree with TRBD1. There are 14 residues in the CDR3. Germline trimming cut 6 bases from V and 6 bases from J; bases unmatched to any gene: 6. In nucleotides, the CDR3 is TGTGCCAGCAGGAAGACAGGGGGAGGTCAGCCCCAGCATTTT. Translated, it gives CASRKTGGGQPQHF.

The table lists this clonotype with a few counts. The V call is TRBV20-1, the J call TRBJ1-5, with D possibly TRBD1 on 5 matching bases. The V end lost 6 bases, the J end lost 3 bases, and 12 bases lay between the germline ends. The length of the CDR3 is 13 residues. Germline-derived CDR1 and CDR2 are DFQATT and SNEGSKA (reference sequence). CDR3 sequence reads: CSAGEGPNQPQHF. The DNA of the CDR3 is TGCAGTGCAGGTGAGGGGCCCAATCAGCCCCAGCATTTT.

V is TRBV23-1 and J is TRBJ2-3; unclear D gene. TRBV23-1 carries the ORF label, with uncertain function. The V gene lost 5 bases and the J gene lost 1 base, with 16 bases spanning the gap. The CDR3 consists of 16 residues. For the CDR3, the DNA is TGCGCCAGCAGTTATGCGTCCTTAGAGCGCACAGATACGCAGTATTTT. This encodes CASSYASLERTDTQYF.

Many counts were recorded for this clonotype. The rearrangement uses TRBV5-8 and TRBJ2-5; D not resolved. The CDR3 has 10 residues. Trimming shortened V by 7 bases and J by 7 bases, and 8 bases separated the two germline ends. Per the germline V gene, CDR1 is SGHTS and CDR2 is YDEGEE. CDR3 bases: TGTGCCAGCCCTCAGCGGACCCAGTACTTC. Translation gives CASPQRTQYF.

This clonotype was seen ten or more times. The rearrangement links TRBV10-1 to TRBJ2-7; 9 bases are shared with TRBD1. Germline CDR1 WNHNN, CDR2 SYGVQD (reference sequence). The V gene end was trimmed by 6 bases and the J gene end by 4 bases; junction bases not matched to a gene: 10. CDR3 length equals 15 residues. CDR3 sequence reads: CASSSNRGPAYEQYF. The CDR3 coding sequence is TGCGCCAGCAGCAGTAACAGGGGGCCTGCTTACGAGCAGTACTTC.

This clonotype came up a few times. The chain employs TRBV12-3 or TRBV12-4 and TRBJ2-1; D perhaps matches TRBD1 (5 bases). V lost 6 bases and J lost 10, with 10 bases in between. This CDR3 spans 11 amino acids. CDR3 sequence (DNA): TGTGCCAGCAGGTACCAGGGCGAGCAGTTCTTC. Amino acid sequence: CASRYQGEQFF.

This clonotype has at least ten counts. The rearrangement uses TRBV2 and TRBJ2-3, with D maybe TRBD2 (5 bases). CDR3 length equals 12 residues. Germline V gene sequence: CDR1 SNHLY, CDR2 FYNNEI. V shed 7 bases and J shed 2 bases, with 7 bases lying between them. CDR3 loop: CASNGNTDTQYF. The CDR3, as DNA: TGTGCCAGCAACGGGAACACAGATACGCAGTATTTT. Combining the CDR3 with reference TRBV2 and TRBJ2-3 gives the whole variable domain EPEVTQTPSHQVTQMGQEVILRCVPISNHLYFYWYRQILGQKVEFLVSFYNNEISEKSEIFDDQFSVERPDGSNFTLKIRSTKLEDSAMYFCASNGNTDTQYFGPGTRLTVL.

In this sample, this clonotype turned up a few times. The chain combines TRBV6-6 with TRBJ2-1; TRBD2 is a possible D gene (5 bases). Trimming stripped 5 bases from V and 10 bases from J, with 15 bases between. Germline V gives CDR1 MNHNY, CDR2 SVGAGI (reference sequence). This CDR3 comprises 13 residues. In DNA form, the CDR3 reads TGTGCCAGCAGTCTCCCGAGCGGTACGGAGCAGTTCTTC. This sequence encodes CASSLPSGTEQFF.

The V call is TRBV9, the J call TRBJ2-1, with D unclear. V lost 2 bases to trimming and J lost 2 bases, with 11 bases between them. CDR1 SGDLS and CDR2 YYNGEE come from the germline V gene. This CDR3 spans 15 amino acids. CDR3 nucleotides: TGTGCCAGCAGCGTGGATGGCGGACCCTACAATGAGCAGTTCTTC. Its protein product is CASSVDGGPYNEQFF.

This clonotype was picked up a small number of times. The chain employs TRBV6-1 and TRBJ2-2; tentatively, D is TRBD1 (5 bases). The V and J ends lost 3 bases and 8 bases respectively, with 19 bases between them. The CDR3 is 16 residues long. Germline assignment: CDR1 MNHNS and CDR2 SASEGT. The CDR3 sequence: CASSDKDFWGEGELFF. The CDR3 DNA reads TGTGCCAGCAGTGATAAGGATTTTTGGGGCGAAGGGGAGCTGTTTTTT.

This clonotype was detected many times. This chain uses TRBV6-6 with TRBJ1-2; tentatively, D is TRBD1 (5 bases). V lost 0 bases and J lost 5, with 13 bases in between. The CDR3 loop spans 15 amino acids. Germline values: CDR1 MNHNY, CDR2 SVGAGI (reference sequence). The CDR3 region has the DNA TGTGCCAGCAGTTACTCATCTGACAGAAATTATGGCTACACCTTC. This encodes CASSYSSDRNYGYTF.

This rearrangement joins TRBV10-2 to TRBJ2-2, with unresolved D. V dropped 3 bases and J dropped 5 bases, with 7 bases sitting between them. CDR3 size: 13 residues. Germline V gene data show CDR1 as WSHSY and CDR2 as SAAADI. DNA for the CDR3: TGCGCCAGCAGTGAACCATGTACCGGGGAGCTGTTTTTT. This codes for CASSEPCTGELFF.

This clonotype has at least ten counts. The chain has TRBV11-2 and TRBJ2-7; 9 bases align to TRBD1. This CDR3 contains 17 residues. Unmatched junction bases numbered 14, after V lost 2 bases and J lost 6 bases. The germline V gene encodes CDR1 SGHAT and CDR2 FQNNGV. The CDR3, as DNA: TGTGCCAGCAGCTTAATGTGGGGTCGGGACAGGGAACCCGAGCAGTACTTC. Its protein product is CASSLMWGRDREPEQYF.

This clonotype was seen ten or more times. This chain uses TRBV20-1 with TRBJ2-7; D unclear. The CDR3 totals 12 residues. V shed 0 bases and J shed 4 bases, with 7 bases lying between them. Germline CDR1 DFQATT, CDR2 SNEGSKA (reference sequence). CDR3 coding DNA: TGCAGTGCTAGAGATCTTCTGTACGAGCAGTACTTC. Translating gives CSARDLLYEQYF.

This clonotype was counted ten times or more. This sequence joins TRBV20-1 and TRBJ1-1; TRBD1 matches at 9 bases. V shed 5 bases and J 3 bases; nucleotides not matched to a gene: 7. CDR1 is DFQATT and CDR2 is SNEGSKA in the germline V gene (reference sequence). This CDR3 region has 14 residues. For the CDR3, the DNA is TGCAGTGCTTTCACAGGGGGCAGGGACACTGAAGCTTTCTTT. Its protein product is CSAFTGGRDTEAFF.

V is TRBV19 and J is TRBJ2-1; D remains unclear. Between the trimmed V and J ends, which lost 1 base and 6 bases, there was a span of 13 bases. The CDR3 is 15 amino acids. From germline, CDR1 is LNHDA and CDR2 SQIVND (reference sequence). The CDR3 DNA reads TGTGCCAGTAGTATAGGGTCCCCGGAGATCAATGAGCAGTTCTTC. Translation: CASSIGSPEINEQFF.

With respect to this clonotype: At one boundary the junction diverges from the germline segment, which might be a read error. CDR3 in DNA: TGTGCCAGCAATGAACAGGGTCGGCAATCACCCCTCCACTTT. Its protein is CASNEQGRQSPLHF. The chain carries TRBV2 and TRBJ1-6, with D perhaps matching TRBD1 (6 bases). The CDR3 consists of 14 residues. Looked up from germline, CDR1 is SNHLY and CDR2 is FYNNEI. The variable domain in full, completed from reference TRBV2 and TRBJ1-6, reads EPEVTQTPSHQVTQMGQEVILRCVPISNHLYFYWYRQILGQKVEFLVSFYNNEISEKSEIFDDQFSVERPDGSNFTLKIRSTKLEDSAMYFCASNEQGRQSPLHFGNGTRLTVT.

This clonotype was recorded many times. The chain joins TRBV18 to TRBJ2-7, with 14 bases identical to TRBD2. CDR3 length equals 16 residues. The germline CDR1 and CDR2 sequences are KGHSH and LQKENI. V dropped 0 bases and J dropped 5; count of bases not matched to a gene: 3. The CDR3 region is CASSPPGLAGENEQYF. In DNA, the CDR3 is TGTGCCAGCTCACCACCGGGACTAGCGGGAGAGAACGAGCAGTACTTC.

The CDR3 DNA reads as TGTGCCAGCAGTCGCACAGGGACTCAGCCCCAGCATTTT. This encodes CASSRTGTQPQHF. V gene TRBV6-6 combines with J gene TRBJ1-5, with D perhaps TRBD1 (6 bases). The germline CDR1 and CDR2 sequences are MNHNY and SVGAGI (reference sequence). The CDR3 consists of 13 residues. V dropped 5 bases and J dropped 6 bases, with 11 bases sitting between them.

This clonotype was detected only once. The J gene is TRBJ1-4, the V gene TRBV29-1; 8 bases line up with TRBD1. In germline, CDR1 is SQVTM, CDR2 ANQGSEA. The CDR3 length is 13 residues. Trimming removed 4 bases from V and 8 bases from J; junction bases left unmatched: 6. CDR3 in DNA: TGCAGCGTTGCGAACAGGGGGGGCGAAAAACTGTTTTTT. The encoded protein is CSVANRGGEKLFF.

This clonotype was recorded at least ten times. The chain carries TRBV4-1 and TRBJ1-2; no reliable D call. The CDR3 consists of 15 residues. Germline-derived CDR1 and CDR2 are MGHRA and YSYEKL. V lost 3 bases, J lost 6 bases, and 17 bases lay in between. The CDR3 region is CASSQGLVYGDGYTF. The CDR3 DNA sequence: TGCGCCAGCAGCCAGGGCTTGGTTTATGGGGATGGCTACACCTTC.

With regard to this clonotype: A read error may explain this, as a much larger clone is one base away. The V call is TRBV7-2, the J call TRBJ2-7; D gene ambiguous. The CDR3 spans 13 residues. Germline CDR1 is SGHTA and CDR2 is FQGNSA. CDR3 nucleotide sequence: TGTGACAGCAGCCCTGACGGCACCTACGAGCAGTACTTC. Translated, it gives CDSSPDGTYEQYF.